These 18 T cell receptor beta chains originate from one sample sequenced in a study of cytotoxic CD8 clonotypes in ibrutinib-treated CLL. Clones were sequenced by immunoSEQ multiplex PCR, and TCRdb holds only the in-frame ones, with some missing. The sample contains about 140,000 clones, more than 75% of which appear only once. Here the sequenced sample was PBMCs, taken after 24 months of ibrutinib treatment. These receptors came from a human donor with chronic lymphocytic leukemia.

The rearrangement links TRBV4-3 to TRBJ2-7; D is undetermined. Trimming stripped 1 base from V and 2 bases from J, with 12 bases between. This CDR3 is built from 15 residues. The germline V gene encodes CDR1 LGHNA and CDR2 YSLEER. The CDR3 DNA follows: TGCGCCAGCAGCCAAGGACTGCCTCCCCCCTACGAGCAGTACTTC. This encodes CASSQGLPPPYEQYF.

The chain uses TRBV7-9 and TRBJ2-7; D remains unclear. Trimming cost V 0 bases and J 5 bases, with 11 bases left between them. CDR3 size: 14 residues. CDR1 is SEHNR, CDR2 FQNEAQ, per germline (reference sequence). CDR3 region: CASSLAALTHEQYF. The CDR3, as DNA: TGTGCCAGCAGCTTAGCGGCACTGACGCACGAGCAGTACTTC.

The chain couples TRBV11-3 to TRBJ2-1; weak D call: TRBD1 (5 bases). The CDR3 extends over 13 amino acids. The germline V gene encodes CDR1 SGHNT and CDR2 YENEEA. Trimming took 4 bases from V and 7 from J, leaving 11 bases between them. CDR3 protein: CASSWGGRNEQFF. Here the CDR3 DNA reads TGTGCCAGCAGCTGGGGCGGTAGAAATGAGCAGTTCTTC.

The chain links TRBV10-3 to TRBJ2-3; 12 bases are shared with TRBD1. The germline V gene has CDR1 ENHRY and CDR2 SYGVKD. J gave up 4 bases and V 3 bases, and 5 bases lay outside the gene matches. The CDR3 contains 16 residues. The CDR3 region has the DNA TGTGCCATCAGTGACCCCCGGGACAGGGGGCCAGATACGCAGTATTTT. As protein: CAISDPRDRGPDTQYF.

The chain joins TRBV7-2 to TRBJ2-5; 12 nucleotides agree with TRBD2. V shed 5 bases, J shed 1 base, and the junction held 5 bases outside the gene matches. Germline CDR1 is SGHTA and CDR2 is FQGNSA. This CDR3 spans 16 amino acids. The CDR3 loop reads CASSPTTSGGQETQYF. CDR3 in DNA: TGTGCCAGCAGCCCGACGACTAGCGGGGGCCAAGAGACCCAGTACTTC.

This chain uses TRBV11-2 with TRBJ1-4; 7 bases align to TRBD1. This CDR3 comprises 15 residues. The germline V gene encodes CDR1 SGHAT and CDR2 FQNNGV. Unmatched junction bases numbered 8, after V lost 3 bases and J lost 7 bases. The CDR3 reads CASSLFGTVSEKLFF. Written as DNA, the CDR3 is TGTGCCAGCAGCTTGTTTGGGACAGTGAGTGAAAAACTGTTTTTT.

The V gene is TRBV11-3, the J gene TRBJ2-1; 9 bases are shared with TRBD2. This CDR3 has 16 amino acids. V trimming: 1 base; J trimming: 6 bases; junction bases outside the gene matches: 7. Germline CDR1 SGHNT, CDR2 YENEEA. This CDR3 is CASSLGGTSTFNEQFF. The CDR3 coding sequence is TGTGCCAGCAGCTTAGGGGGGACTAGCACCTTCAATGAGCAGTTCTTC.

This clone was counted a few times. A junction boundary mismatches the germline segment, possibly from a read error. CDR3: CASSFRQGVWWDF. In DNA, the CDR3 is TGTGCCAGCAGCTTCCGGCAGGGTGTTTGGTGGGACTTC. This chain joins TRBV5-8 and TRBJ2-4, with a tentative D call TRBD1 (5 bases). The CDR3 consists of 13 residues. In germline, CDR1 is SGHTS, CDR2 YDEGEE.

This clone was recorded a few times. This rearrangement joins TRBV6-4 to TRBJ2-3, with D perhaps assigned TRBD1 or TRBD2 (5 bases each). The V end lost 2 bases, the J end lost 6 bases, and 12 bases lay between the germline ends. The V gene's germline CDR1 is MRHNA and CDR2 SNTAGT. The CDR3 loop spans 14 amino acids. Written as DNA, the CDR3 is TGTGCCAGCAGTGACCGGGGACCTGGGGATACGCAGTATTTT. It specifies CASSDRGPGDTQYF.

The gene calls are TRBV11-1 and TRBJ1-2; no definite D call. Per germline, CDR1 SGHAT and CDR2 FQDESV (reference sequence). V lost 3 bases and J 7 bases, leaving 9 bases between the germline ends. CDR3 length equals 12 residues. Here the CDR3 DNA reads TGTGCCAGCAGCTTCGGCCGGGGTGGCTACACCTTC. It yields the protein CASSFGRGGYTF.

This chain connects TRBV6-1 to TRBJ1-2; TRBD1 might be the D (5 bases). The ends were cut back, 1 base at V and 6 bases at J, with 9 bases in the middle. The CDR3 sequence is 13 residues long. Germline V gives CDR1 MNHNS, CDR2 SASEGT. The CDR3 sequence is CASSEEGPDGYTF. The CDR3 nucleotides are TGTGCCAGCAGTGAAGAGGGGCCAGATGGCTACACCTTC.

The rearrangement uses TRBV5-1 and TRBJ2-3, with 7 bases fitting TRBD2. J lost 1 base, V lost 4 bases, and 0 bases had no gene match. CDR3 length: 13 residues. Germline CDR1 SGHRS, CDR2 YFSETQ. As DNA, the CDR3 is TGCGCCAGCAGCCGGGGGGGCACAGATACGCAGTATTTT. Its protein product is CASSRGGTDTQYF.

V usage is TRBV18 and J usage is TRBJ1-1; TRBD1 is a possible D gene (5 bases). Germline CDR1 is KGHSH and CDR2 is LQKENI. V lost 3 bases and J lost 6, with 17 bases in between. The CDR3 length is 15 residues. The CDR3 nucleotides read TGTGCCAGCTCACCTACCCGCGTTTCGGGGGCTGAAGCTTTCTTT. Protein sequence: CASSPTRVSGAEAFF.

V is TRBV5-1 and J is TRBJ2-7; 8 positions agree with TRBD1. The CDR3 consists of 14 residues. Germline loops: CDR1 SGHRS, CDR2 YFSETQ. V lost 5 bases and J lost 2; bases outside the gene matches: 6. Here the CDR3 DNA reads TGCGCCAGCAGACCCACAGGGGGTCCCTACGAGCAGTACTTC. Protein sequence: CASRPTGGPYEQYF.

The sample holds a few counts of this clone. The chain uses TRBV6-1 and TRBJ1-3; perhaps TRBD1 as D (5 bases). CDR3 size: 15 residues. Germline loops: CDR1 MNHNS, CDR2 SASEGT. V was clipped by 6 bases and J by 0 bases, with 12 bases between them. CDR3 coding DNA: TGTGCCAGCAGCCTAGACAGAAGCTCTGGAAACACCATATATTTT. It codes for CASSLDRSSGNTIYF.

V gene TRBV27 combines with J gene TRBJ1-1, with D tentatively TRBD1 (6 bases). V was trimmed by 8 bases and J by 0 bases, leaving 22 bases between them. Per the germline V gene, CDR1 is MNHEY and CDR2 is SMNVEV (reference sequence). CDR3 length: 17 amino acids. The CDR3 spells CASRGARGGVLNTEAFF. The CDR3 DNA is TGTGCCAGCCGAGGGGCTAGGGGGGGCGTGTTGAACACTGAAGCTTTCTTT.

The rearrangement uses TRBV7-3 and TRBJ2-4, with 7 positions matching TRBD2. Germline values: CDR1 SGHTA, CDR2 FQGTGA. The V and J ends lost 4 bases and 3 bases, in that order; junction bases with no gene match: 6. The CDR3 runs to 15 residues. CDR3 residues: CASSYGGFGKNIQYF. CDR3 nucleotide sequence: TGTGCCAGCAGCTACGGGGGGTTTGGCAAAAACATTCAGTACTTC.

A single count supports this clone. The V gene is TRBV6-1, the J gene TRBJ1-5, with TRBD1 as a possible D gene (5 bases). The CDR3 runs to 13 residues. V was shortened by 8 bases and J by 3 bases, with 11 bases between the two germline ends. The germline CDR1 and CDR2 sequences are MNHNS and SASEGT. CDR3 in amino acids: CASGGAHNQPQHF. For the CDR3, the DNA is TGTGCCAGCGGAGGGGCCCACAATCAGCCCCAGCATTTT.